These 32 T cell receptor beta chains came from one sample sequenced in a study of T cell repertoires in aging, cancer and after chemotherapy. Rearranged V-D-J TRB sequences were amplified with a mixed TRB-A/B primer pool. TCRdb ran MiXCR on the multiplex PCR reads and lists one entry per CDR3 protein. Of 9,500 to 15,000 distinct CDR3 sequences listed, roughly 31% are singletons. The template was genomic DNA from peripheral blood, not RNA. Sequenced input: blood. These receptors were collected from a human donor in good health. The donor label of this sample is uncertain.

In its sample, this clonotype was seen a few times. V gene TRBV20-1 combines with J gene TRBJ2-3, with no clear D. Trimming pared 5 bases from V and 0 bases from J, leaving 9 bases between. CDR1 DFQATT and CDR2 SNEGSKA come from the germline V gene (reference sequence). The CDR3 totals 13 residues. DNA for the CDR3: TGCAGTGCTGGACGAATCAGCACAGATACGCAGTATTTT. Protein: CSAGRISTDTQYF.

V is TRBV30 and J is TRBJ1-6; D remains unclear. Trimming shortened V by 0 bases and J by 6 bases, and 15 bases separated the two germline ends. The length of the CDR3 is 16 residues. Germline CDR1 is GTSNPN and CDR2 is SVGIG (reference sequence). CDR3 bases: TGTGCCTGGAGTGTGGCAGGCCTCTCGCCTAATTCACCCCTCCACTTT. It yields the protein CAWSVAGLSPNSPLHF.

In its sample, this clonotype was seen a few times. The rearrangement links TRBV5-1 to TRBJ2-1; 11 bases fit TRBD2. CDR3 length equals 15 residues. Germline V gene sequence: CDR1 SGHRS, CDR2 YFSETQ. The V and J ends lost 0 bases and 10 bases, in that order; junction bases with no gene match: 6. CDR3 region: CASSLVAGGPGEQFF. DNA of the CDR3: TGCGCCAGCAGCTTGGTAGCGGGGGGGCCAGGGGAGCAGTTCTTC.

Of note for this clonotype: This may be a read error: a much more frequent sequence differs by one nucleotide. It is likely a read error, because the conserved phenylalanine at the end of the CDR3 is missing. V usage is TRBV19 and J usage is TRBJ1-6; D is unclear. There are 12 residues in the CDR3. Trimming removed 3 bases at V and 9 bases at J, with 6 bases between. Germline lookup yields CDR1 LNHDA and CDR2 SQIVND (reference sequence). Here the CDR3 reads CASSIWRSPLHL. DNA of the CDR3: TGTGCCAGTAGTATTTGGCGTTCACCCCTCCACCTT.

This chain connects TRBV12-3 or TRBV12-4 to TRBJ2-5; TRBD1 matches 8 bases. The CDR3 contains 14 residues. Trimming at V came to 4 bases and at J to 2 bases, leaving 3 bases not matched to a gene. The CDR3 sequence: CASSWGQVQETQYF. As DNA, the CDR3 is TGTGCCAGCAGTTGGGGACAGGTACAAGAGACCCAGTACTTC.

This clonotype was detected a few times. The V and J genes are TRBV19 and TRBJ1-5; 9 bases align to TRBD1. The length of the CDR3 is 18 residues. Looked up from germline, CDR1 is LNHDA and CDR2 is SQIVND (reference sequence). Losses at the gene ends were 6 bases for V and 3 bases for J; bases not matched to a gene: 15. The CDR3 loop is CASRTGTGTLGANQPQHF. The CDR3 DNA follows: TGTGCCAGTAGGACCGGGACAGGGACGCTGGGGGCCAATCAGCCCCAGCATTTT.

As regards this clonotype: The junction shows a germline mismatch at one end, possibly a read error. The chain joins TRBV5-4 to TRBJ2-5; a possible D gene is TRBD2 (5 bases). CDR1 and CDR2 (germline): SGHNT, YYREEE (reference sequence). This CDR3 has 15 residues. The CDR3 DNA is TGCGCCAGCAGCTTGGCGACACCGCGGGAAGAGACCCAGTACTTC. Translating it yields CASSLATPREETQYF.

Written as DNA, the CDR3 is TGTGCCAGCAGCCTGGGACTAGCGGGGAGGGAGACCCAGTACTTC. It is translated as CASSLGLAGRETQYF. This chain links TRBV5-4 with TRBJ2-5, with 13 bases aligning to TRBD2. CDR1 and CDR2 (germline): SGHNT, YYREEE (reference sequence). This CDR3 is 15 amino acids long. V gave up 4 bases and J gave up 5 bases; unmatched junction bases: 5.

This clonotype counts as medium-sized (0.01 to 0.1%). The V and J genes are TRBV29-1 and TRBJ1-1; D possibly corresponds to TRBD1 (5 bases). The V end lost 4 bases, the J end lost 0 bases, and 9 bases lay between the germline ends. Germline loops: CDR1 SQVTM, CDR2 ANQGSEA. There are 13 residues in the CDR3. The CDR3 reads CSVVSGLNTEAFF. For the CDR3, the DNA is TGCAGCGTTGTATCAGGGCTGAACACTGAAGCTTTCTTT. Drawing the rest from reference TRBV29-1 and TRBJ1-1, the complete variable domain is SAVISQKPSRDICQRGTSLTIQCQVDSQVTMMFWYRQQPGQSLTLIATANQGSEATYESGFVIDKFPISRPNLTFSTLTVSNMSPEDSSIYLCSVVSGLNTEAFFGQGTRLTVV.

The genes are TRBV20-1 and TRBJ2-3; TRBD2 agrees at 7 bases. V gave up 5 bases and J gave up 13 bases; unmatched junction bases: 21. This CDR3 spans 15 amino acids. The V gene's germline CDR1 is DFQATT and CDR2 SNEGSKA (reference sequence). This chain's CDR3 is CSAPVSGDEYQTEYF. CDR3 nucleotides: TGCAGTGCTCCGGTCAGCGGGGACGAATACCAAACCGAGTATTTT.

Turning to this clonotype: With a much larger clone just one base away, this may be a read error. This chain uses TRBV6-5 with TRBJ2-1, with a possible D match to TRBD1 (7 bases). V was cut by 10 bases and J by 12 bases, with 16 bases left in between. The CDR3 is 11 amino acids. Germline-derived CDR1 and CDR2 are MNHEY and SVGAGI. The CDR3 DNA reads TGTGCCAACAGCCAGGGGGGTCGGCAGTTCTTC. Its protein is CANSQGGRQFF.

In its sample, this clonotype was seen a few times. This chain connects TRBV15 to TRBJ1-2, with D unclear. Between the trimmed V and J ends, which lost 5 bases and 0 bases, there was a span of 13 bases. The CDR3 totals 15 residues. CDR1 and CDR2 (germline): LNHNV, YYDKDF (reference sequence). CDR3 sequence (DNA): TGTGCCACCAGCTCCCGGGTCGTCACTAACTATGGCTACACCTTC. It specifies CATSSRVVTNYGYTF.

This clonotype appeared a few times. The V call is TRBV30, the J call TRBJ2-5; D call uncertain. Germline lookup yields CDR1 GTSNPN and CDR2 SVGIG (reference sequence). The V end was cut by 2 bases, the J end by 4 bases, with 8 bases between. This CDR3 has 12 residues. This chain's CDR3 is CAWSPQRETQYF. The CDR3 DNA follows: TGTGCCTGGAGTCCCCAGAGAGAGACCCAGTACTTC.

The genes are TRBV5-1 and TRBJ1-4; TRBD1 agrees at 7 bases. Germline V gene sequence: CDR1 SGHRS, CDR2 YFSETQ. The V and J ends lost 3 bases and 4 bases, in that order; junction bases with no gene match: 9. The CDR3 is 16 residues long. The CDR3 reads CASSSGETGRNEKLFF. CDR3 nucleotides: TGCGCCAGCAGCTCGGGGGAGACAGGGCGTAATGAAAAACTGTTTTTT.

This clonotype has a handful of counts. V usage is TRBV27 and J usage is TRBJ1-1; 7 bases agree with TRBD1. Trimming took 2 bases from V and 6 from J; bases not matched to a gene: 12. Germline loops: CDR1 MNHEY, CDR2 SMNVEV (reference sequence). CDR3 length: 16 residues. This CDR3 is CASSLRAPGQLSEAFF. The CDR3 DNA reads TGTGCCAGCAGTTTAAGGGCCCCGGGACAGCTTTCTGAAGCTTTCTTT.

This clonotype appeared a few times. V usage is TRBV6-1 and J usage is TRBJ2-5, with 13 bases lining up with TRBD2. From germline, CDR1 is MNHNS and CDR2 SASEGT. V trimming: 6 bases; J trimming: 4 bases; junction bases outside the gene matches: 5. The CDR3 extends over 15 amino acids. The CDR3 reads CASRALAGGAETQYF. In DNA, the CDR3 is TGTGCCAGCAGGGCACTAGCGGGGGGGGCAGAGACCCAGTACTTC.

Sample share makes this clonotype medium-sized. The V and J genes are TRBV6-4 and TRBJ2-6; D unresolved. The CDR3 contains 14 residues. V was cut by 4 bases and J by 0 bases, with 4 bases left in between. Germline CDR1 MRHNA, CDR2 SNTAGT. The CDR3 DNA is TGTGCCAGCAGTGGACACTCTGGGGCCAACGTCCTGACTTTC. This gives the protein CASSGHSGANVLTF.

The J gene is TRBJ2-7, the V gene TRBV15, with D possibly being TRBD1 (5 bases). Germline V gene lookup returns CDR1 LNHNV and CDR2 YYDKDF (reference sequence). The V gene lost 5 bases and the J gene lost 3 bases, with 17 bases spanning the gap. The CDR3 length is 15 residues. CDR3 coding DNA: TGTGCCACCAGCCATAACCCAGGGCCAAACTACGAGCAGTACTTC. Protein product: CATSHNPGPNYEQYF.

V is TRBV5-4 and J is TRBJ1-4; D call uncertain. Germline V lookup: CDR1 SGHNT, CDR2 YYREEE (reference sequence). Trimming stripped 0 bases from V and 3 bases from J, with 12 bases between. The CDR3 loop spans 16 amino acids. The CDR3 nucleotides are TGTGCCAGCAGCTTGGGGCTTTCCCCAGCTAATGAAAAACTGTTTTTT. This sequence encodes CASSLGLSPANEKLFF.

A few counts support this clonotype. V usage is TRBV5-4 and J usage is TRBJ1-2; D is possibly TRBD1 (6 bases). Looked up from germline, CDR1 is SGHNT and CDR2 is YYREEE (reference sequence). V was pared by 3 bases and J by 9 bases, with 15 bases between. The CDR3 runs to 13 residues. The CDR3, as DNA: TGTGCCAGCAGCTCGGACAGCCCAGGGCGCTACACCTTC. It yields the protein CASSSDSPGRYTF.

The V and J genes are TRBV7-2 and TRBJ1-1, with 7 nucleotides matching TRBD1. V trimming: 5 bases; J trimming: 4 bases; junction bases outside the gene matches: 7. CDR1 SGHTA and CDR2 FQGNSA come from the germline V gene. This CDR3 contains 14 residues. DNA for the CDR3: TGTGCCAGCAGCGCACAGGGGTTGGGCACTGAAGCTTTCTTT. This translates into CASSAQGLGTEAFF.

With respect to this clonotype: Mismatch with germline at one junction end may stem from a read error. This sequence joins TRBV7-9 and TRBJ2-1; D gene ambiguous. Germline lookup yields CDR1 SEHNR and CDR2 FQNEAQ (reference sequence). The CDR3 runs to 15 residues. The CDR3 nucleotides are TGTGTCAGCAGCTTAGCCCTTACCCCCTACAATGAGCAGTTCTTC. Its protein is CVSSLALTPYNEQFF.

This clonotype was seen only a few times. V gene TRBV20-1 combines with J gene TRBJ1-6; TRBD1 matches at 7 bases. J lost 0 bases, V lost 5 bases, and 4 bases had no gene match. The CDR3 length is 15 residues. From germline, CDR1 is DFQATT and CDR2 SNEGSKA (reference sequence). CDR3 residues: CSAQQGNSYNSPLHF. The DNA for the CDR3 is TGCAGTGCTCAACAGGGGAACTCCTATAATTCACCCCTCCACTTT.

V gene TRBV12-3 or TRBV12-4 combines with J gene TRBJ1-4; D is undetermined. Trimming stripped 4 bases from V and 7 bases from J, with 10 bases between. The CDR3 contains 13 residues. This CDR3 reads CASSSGGPEKLFF. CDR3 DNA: TGTGCCAGCAGTTCAGGCGGGCCTGAAAAACTGTTTTTT.

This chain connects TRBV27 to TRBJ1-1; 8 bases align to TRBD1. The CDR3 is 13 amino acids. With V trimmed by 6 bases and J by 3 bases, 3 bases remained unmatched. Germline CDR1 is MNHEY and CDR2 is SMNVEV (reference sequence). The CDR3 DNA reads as TGTGCCAGCAGAGCGACAGGGGACACTGAAGCTTTCTTT. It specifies CASRATGDTEAFF.

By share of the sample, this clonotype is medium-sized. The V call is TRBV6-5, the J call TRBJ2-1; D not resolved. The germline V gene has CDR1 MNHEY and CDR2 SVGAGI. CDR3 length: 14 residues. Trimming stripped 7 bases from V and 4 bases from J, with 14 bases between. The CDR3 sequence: CASTSIGGYNEQFF. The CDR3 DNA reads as TGTGCCAGCACCTCAATCGGCGGATACAATGAGCAGTTCTTC.

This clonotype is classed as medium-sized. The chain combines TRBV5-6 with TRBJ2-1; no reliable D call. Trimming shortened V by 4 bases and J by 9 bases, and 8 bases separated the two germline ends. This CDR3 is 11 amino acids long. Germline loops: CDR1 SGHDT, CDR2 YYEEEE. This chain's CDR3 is CASSVFGEQFF. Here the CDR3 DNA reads TGTGCCAGCAGCGTGTTTGGTGAGCAGTTCTTC. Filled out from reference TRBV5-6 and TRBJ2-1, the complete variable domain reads DAGVTQSPTHLIKTRGQQVTLRCSPKSGHDTVSWYQQALGQGPQFIFQYYEEEERQRGNFPDRFSGHQFPNYSSELNVNALLLGDSALYLCASSVFGEQFFGPGTRLTVL.

In nucleotides, the CDR3 is TGTGCCAGCAGCTTCCGGCCCCACGAGCAGTACTTC. Translating it yields CASSFRPHEQYF. The gene calls are TRBV7-9 and TRBJ2-7; no clear D. Germline assignment: CDR1 SEHNR and CDR2 FQNEAQ (reference sequence). The germline V and J ends were trimmed by 3 bases and 5 bases, with 8 bases remaining between them. The CDR3 contains 12 residues.

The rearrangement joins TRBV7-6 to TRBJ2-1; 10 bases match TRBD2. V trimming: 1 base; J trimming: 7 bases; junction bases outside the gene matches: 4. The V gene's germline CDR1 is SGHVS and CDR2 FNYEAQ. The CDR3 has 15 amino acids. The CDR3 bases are TGTGCCAGCAGCTTAGGTAGCGGGGGGATAAATGAGCAGTTCTTC. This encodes CASSLGSGGINEQFF.

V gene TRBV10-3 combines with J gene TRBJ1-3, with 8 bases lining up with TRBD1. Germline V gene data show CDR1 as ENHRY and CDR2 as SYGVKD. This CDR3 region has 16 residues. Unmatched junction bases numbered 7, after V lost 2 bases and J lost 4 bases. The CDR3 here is CAISETNRGSGNTIYF. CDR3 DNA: TGTGCCATCAGTGAGACCAACAGGGGGTCAGGAAACACCATATATTTT.

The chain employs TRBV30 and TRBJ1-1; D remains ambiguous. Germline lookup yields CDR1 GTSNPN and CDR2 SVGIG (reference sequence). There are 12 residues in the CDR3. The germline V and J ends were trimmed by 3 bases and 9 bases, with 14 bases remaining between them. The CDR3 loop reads CAWSPPGSKAFF. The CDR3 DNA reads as TGTGCCTGGAGCCCCCCGGGCTCTAAAGCTTTCTTT.

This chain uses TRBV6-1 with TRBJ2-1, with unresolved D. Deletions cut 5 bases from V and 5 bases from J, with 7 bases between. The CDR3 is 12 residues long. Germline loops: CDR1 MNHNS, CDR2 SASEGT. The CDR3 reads CASSPRNNEQFF. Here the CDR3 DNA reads TGTGCCAGCAGTCCAAGGAACAATGAGCAGTTCTTC.